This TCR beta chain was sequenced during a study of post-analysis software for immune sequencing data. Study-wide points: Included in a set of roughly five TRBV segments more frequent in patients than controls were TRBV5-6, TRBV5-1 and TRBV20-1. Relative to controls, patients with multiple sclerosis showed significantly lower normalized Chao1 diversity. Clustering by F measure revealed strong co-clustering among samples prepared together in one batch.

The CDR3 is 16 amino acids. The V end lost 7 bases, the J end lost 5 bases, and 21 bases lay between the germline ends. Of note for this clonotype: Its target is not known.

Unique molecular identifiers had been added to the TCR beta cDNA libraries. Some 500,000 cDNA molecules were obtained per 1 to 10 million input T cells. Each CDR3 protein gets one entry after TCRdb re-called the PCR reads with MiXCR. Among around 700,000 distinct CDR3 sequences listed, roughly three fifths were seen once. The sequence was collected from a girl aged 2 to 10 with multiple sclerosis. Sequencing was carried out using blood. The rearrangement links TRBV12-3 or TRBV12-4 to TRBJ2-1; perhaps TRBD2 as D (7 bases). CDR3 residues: CASTLRGGRVDNEQFF. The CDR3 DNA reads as TGTGCCAGCACCTTGAGGGGGGGGAGAGTGGACAATGAGCAGTTCTTC.